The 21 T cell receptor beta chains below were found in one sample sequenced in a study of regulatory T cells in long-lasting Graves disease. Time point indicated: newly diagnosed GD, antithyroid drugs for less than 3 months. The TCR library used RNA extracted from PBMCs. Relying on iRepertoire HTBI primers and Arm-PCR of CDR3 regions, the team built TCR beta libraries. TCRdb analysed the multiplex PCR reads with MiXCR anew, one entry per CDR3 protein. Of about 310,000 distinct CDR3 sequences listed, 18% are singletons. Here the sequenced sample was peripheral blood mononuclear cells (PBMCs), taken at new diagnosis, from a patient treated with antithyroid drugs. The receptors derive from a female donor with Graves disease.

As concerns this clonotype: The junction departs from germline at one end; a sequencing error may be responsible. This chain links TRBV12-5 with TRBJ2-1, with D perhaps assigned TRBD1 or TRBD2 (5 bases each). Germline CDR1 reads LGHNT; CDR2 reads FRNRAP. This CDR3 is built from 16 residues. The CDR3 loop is CASGLPQGSVRNERFF. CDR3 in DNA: TGTGCTAGTGGTTTACCGCAGGGTAGCGTCCGGAATGAGCGGTTCTTC.

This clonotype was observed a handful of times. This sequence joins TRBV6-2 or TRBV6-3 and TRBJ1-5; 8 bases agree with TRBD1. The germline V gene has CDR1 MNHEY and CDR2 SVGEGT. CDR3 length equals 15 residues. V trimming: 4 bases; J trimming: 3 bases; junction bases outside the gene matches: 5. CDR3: CASSLQGGNNQPQHF. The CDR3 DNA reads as TGTGCCAGCAGTTTACAGGGGGGGAACAATCAGCCCCAGCATTTT.

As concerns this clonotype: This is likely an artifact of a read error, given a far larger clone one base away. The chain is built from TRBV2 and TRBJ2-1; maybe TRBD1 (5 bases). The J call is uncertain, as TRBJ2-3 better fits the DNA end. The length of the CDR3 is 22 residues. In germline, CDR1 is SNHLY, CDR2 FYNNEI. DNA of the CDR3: TGTGCCAGGAAAAGGTCGCCCGGGCCGCCGCTACTTTCAGGGCTCGGGTCAGATACGCAGTATTTT. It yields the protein CARKRSPGPPLLSGLGSDTQYF.

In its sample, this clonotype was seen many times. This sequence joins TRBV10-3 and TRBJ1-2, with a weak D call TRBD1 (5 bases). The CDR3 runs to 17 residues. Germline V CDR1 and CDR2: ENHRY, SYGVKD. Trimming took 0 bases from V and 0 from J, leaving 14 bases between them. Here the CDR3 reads CAISESRGTVTNYGYTF. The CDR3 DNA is TGTGCCATCAGTGAGTCGAGAGGGACGGTTACTAACTATGGCTACACCTTC.

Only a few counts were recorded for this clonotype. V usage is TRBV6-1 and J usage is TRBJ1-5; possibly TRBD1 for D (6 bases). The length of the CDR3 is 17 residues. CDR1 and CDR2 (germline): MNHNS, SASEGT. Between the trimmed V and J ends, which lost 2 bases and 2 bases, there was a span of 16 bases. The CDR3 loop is CASSETRWNRGNQPQHF. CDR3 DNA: TGTGCCAGCAGTGAAACGCGATGGAACAGGGGCAATCAGCCCCAGCATTTT.

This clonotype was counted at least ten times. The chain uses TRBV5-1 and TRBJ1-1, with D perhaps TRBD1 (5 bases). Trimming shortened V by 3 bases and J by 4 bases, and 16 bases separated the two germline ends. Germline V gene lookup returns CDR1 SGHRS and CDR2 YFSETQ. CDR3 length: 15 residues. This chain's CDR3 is CASSYDRIALTEAFF. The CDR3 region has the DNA TGCGCCAGCAGCTACGACAGAATCGCCCTCACTGAAGCTTTCTTT. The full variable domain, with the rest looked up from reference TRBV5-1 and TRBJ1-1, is KAGVTQTPRYLIKTRGQQVTLSCSPISGHRSVSWYQQTPGQGLQFLFEYFSETQRNKGNFPGRFSGRQFSNSRSEMNVSTLELGDSALYLCASSYDRIALTEAFFGQGTRLTVV.

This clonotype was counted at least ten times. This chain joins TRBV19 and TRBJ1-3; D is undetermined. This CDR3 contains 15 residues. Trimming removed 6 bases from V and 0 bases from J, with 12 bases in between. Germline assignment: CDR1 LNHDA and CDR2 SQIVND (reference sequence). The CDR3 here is CASSLLHFSGNTIYF. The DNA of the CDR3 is TGTGCCAGTAGCCTCCTCCACTTCTCTGGAAACACCATATATTTT.

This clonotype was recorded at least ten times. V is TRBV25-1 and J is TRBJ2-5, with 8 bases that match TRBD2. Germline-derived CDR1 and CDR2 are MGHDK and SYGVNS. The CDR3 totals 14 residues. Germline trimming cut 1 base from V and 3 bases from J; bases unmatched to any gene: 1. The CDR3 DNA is TGTGCCAGCAGTGAATTCGGGGGGGAAGAGACCCAGTACTTC. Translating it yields CASSEFGGEETQYF.

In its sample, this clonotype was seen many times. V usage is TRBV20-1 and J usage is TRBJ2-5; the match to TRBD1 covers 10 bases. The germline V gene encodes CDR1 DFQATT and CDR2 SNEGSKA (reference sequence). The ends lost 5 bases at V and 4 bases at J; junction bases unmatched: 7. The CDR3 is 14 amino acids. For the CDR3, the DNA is TGCAGTGCTTCAGACAGGGGGCAACGAGAGACCCAGTACTTC. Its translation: CSASDRGQRETQYF.

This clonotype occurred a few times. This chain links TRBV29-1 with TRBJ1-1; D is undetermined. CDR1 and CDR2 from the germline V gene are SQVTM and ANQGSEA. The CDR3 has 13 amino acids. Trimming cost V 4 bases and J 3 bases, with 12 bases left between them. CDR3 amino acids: CSVARSLDTEAFF. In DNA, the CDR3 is TGCAGCGTTGCCCGGTCCCTGGACACTGAAGCTTTCTTT. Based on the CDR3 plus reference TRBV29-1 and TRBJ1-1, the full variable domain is SAVISQKPSRDICQRGTSLTIQCQVDSQVTMMFWYRQQPGQSLTLIATANQGSEATYESGFVIDKFPISRPNLTFSTLTVSNMSPEDSSIYLCSVARSLDTEAFFGQGTRLTVV.

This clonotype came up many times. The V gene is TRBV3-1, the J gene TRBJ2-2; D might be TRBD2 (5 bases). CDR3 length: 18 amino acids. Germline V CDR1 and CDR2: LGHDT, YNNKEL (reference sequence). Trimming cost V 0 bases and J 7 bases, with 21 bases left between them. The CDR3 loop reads CASSQDWLAPRVGGELFF. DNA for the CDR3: TGTGCCAGCAGCCAAGATTGGCTAGCCCCCAGAGTGGGCGGGGAGCTGTTTTTT.

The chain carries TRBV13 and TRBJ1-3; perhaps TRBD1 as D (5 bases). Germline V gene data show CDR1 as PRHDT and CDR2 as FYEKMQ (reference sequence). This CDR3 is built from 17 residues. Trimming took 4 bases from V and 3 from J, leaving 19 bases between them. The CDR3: CASSSNEPRDRGNTIYF. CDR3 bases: TGTGCCAGCAGCTCGAATGAACCCCGGGACCGTGGAAACACCATATATTTT.

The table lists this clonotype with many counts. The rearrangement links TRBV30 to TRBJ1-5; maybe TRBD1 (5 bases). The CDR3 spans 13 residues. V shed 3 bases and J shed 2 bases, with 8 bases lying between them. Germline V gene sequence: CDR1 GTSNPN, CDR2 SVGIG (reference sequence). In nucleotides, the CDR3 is TGTGCCTGGAGGGGGGGTGGCAATCAGCCCCAGCATTTT. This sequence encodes CAWRGGGNQPQHF.

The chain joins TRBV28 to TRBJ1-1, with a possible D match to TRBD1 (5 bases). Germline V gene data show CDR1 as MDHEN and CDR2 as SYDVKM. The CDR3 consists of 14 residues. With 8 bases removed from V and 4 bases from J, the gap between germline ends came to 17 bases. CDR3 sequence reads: CASAPQGAPTEAFF. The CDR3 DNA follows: TGTGCCAGCGCTCCCCAGGGCGCTCCCACTGAAGCTTTCTTT. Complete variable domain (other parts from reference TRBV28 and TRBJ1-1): DVKVTQSSRYLVKRTGEKVFLECVQDMDHENMFWYRQDPGLGLRLIYFSYDVKMKEKGDIPEGYSVSREKKERFSLILESASTNQTSMYLCASAPQGAPTEAFFGQGTRLTVV.

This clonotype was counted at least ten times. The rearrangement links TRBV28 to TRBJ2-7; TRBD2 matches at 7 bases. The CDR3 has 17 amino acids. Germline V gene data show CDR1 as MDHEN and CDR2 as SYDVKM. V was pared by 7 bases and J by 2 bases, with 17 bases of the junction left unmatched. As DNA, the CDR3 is TGTGCCAGCACCTCTGGGGGAGTTTTGGGGGGGGCCTACGAGCAGTACTTC. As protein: CASTSGGVLGGAYEQYF.

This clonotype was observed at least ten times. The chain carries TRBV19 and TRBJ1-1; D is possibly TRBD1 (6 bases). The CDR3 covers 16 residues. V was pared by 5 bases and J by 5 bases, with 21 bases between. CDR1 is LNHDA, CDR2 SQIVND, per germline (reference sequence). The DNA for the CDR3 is TGTGCCAGTAGTCCACAGGGAATACGGATCCGGACTGAAGCTTTCTTT. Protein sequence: CASSPQGIRIRTEAFF.

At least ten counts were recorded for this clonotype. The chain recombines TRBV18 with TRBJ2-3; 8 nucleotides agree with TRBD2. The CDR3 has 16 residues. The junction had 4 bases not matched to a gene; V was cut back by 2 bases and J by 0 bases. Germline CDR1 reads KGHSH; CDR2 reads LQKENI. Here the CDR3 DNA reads TGTGCCAGCTCACCAATGCCTAGCGGGAGCACAGATACGCAGTATTTT. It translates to CASSPMPSGSTDTQYF.

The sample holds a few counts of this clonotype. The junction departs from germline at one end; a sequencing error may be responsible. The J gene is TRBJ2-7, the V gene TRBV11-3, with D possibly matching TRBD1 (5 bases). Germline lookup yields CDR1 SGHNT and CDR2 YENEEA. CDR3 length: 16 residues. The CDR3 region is CASNLHWARGSYEQYF. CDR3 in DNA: TGTGCCAGCAACTTACATTGGGCAAGGGGTTCCTACGAGCAGTACTTC.

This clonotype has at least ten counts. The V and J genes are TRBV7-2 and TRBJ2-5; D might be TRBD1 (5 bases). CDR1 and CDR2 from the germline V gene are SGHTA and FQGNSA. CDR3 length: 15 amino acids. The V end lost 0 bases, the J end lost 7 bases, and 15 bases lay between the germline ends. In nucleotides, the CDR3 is TGTGCCAGCAGCTTAGCCGTTGCAGGGTGGGGGACCCAGTACTTC. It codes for CASSLAVAGWGTQYF. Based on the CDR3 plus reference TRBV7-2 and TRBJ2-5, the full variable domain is GAGVSQSPSNKVTEKGKDVELRCDPISGHTALYWYRQSLGQGLEFLIYFQGNSAPDKSGLPSDRFSAERTGGSVSTLTIQRTQQEDSAVYLCASSLAVAGWGTQYFGPGTRLLVL.

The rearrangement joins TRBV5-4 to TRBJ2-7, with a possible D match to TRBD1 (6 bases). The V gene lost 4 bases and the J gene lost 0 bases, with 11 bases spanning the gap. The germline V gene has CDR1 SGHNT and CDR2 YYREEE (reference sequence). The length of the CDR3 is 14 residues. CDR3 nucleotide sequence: TGTGCCAGCAGCGTTTCGGACAGCTCCTACGAGCAGTACTTC. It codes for CASSVSDSSYEQYF.

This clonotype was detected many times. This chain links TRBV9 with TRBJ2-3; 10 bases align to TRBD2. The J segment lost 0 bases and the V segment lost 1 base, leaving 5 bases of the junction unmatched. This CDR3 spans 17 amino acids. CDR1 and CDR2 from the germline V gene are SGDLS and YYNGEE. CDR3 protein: CASSVISGRLSTDTQYF. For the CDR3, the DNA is TGTGCCAGCAGCGTAATTAGCGGGAGGTTAAGCACAGATACGCAGTATTTT.